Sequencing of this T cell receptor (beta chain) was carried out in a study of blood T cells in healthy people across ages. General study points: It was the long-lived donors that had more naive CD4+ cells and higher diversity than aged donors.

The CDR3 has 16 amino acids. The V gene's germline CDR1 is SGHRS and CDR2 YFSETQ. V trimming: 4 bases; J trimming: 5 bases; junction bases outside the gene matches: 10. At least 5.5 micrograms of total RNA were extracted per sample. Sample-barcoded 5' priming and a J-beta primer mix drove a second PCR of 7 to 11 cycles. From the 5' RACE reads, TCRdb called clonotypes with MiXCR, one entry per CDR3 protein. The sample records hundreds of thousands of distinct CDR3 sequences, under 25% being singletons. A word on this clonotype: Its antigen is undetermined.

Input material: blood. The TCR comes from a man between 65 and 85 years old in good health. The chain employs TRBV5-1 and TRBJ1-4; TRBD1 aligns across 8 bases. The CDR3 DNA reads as TGCGCCAGCAGCCCTAGCCCACAGGGGGGGAATGAAAAACTGTTTTTT. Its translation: CASSPSPQGGNEKLFF. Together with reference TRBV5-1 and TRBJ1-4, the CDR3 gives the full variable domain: KAGVTQTPRYLIKTRGQQVTLSCSPISGHRSVSWYQQTPGQGLQFLFEYFSETQRNKGNFPGRFSGRQFSNSRSEMNVSTLELGDSALYLCASSPSPQGGNEKLFFGSGTQLSVL.